This TCR beta chain was recorded in a study of T-cell memory formation after mild COVID-19. Study-wide findings and caveats: Clones contracting across day 15 to 85 had a balanced CD4/CD8 profile; later expanding clones leaned CD4+.

TCRdb itself ran the 5' RACE reads through MiXCR, one entry per CDR3 protein. The sample lists under 250,000 distinct CDR3 sequences, just over 9.5% occurring once. This clonotype was counted only a few times. What it binds is not known. From germline, CDR1 is ENHRY and CDR2 SYGVKD. Trimming left V 4 bases short and J 0 bases short, with 9 bases between. This CDR3 is built from 15 residues. The chain combines TRBV10-3 with TRBJ1-4; possible D gene TRBD1, 6 bases. This clonotype originated in a man aged 18 to 30 who had mild COVID-19 (a few samples of this study predate the infection). Cell type and time point are not known. Sequencing was carried out using PBMCs or a T cell subset sorted from them (not recorded which). CDR3 amino acids: CAISAQGPTNEKLFF. The CDR3 region has the DNA TGTGCCATCAGTGCCCAGGGGCCAACTAATGAAAAACTGTTTTTT.